This T cell receptor beta chain was captured by sequencing in a study of T cell repertoires in cytomegalovirus infection. Study background: Public TCR beta signature analysis indicated the presence of both CMV infection and matching HLA type. Findings and caveats of the study: It was HLA-C-restricted CMV-specific TCR beta clonotypes that dominated the response ex vivo.

There are many counts of this clonotype. As yet, its antigen is unknown. The germline V gene has CDR1 SGHKS and CDR2 YYEKEE (reference sequence). The CDR3 covers 15 residues. The junction had 7 bases not matched to a gene; V was cut back by 5 bases and J by 7 bases. One entry per CDR3 protein results from TCRdb running MiXCR on the reads. This sample has about 440,000 distinct CDR3 sequences, with about 33% found just once. This chain links TRBV5-5 with TRBJ2-1; 12 bases are a match to TRBD1. The origin of this receptor is a human donor in good health (CMV status not recorded). Some clones in this sample may be carry-over from other donors' samples. The source material was PBMCs. CDR3 in DNA: TGTGCCAGCAGTCCTGGGACAGGGGGCATAAATGAGCAGTTCTTC. Translated, it gives CASSPGTGGINEQFF.